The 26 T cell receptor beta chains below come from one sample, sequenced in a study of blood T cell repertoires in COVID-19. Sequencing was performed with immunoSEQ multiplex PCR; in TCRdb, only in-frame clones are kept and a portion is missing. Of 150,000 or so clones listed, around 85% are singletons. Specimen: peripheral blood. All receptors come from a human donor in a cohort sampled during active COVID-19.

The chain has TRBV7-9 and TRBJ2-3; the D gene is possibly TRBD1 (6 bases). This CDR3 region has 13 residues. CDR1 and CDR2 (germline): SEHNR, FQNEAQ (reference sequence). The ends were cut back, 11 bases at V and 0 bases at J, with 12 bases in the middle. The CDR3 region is CADGTSSTDTQYF. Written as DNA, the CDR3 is TGTGCCGACGGGACATCGAGCACAGATACGCAGTATTTT.

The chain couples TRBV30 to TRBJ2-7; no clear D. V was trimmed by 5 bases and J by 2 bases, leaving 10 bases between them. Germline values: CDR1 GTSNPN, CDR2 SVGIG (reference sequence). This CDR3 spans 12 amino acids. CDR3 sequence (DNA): TGTGCCTGGCAGTCAGGAACCTACGAGCAGTACTTC. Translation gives CAWQSGTYEQYF.

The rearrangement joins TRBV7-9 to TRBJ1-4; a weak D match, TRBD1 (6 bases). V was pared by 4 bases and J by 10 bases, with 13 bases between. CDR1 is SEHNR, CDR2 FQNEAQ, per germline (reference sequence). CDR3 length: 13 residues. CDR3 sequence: CASSSLGQPKLFF. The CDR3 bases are TGTGCCAGCAGCTCCCTTGGACAGCCAAAACTGTTTTTT.

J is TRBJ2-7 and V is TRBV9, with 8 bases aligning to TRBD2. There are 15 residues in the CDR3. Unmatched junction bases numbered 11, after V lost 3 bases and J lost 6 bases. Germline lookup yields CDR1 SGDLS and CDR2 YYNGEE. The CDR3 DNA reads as TGTGCCAGCAGCGCAAACCCGGGACTAGAAGGCGAGCAGTACTTC. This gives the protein CASSANPGLEGEQYF.

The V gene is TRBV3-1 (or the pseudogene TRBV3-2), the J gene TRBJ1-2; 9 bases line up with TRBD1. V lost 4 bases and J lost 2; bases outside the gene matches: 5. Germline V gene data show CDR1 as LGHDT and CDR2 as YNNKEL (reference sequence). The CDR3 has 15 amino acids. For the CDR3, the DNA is TGTGCCAGCAGCCGAGACAGGGGGTCGAACTATGGCTACACCTTC. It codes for CASSRDRGSNYGYTF.

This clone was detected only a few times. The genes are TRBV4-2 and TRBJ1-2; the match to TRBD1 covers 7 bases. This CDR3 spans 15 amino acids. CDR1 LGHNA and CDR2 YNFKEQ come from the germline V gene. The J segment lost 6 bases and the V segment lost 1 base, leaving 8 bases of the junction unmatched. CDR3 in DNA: TGTGCCAGCAGCCAAGTCATCCGGGACAGAGATGGCTACACCTTC. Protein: CASSQVIRDRDGYTF.

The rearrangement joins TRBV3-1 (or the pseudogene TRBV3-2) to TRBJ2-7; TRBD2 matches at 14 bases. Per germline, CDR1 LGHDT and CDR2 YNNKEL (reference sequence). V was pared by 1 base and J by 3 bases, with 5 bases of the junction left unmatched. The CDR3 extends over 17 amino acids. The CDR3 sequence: CASSQAGTSGSFYEQYF. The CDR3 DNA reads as TGTGCCAGCAGCCAAGCCGGGACTAGCGGGAGTTTCTACGAGCAGTACTTC.

DNA for the CDR3: TGTGCCAGCAACCACCACCGACAGGGGGCGAACGAGCAGTACTTC. Amino acids: CASNHHRQGANEQYF. The chain carries TRBV6-5 and TRBJ2-7; 10 bases match TRBD1. The V segment lost 7 bases and the J segment 5 bases; nucleotides outside the gene matches: 11. The CDR3 covers 15 residues. Germline V lookup: CDR1 MNHEY, CDR2 SVGAGI.

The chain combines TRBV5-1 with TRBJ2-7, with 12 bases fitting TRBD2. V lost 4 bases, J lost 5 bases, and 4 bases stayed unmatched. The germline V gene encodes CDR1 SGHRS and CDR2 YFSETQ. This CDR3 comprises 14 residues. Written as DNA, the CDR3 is TGCGCCAGCAGCGGGACTAGCGGGCGCCACGAGCAGTACTTC. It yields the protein CASSGTSGRHEQYF. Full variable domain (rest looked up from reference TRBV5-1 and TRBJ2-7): KAGVTQTPRYLIKTRGQQVTLSCSPISGHRSVSWYQQTPGQGLQFLFEYFSETQRNKGNFPGRFSGRQFSNSRSEMNVSTLELGDSALYLCASSGTSGRHEQYFGPGTRLTVT.

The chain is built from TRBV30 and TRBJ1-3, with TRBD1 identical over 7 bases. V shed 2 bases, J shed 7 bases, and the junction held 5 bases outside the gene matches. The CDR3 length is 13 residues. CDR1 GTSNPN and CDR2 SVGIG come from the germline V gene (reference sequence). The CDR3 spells CAWSMAQGNTIYF. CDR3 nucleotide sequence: TGTGCCTGGAGTATGGCACAGGGGAACACCATATATTTT.

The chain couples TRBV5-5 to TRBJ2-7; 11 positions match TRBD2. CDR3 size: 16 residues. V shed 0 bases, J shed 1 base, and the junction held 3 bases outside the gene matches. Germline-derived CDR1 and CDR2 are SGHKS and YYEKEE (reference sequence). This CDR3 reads CASSLGLAGLSYEQYF. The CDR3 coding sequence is TGTGCCAGCAGCTTGGGACTAGCGGGACTTTCCTACGAGCAGTACTTC.

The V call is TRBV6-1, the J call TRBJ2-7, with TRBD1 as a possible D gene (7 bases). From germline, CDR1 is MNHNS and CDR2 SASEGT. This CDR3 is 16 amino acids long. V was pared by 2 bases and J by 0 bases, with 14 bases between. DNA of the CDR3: TGTGCCAGCAGTGAAAAAGGAGGGGACAGCTCCTACGAGCAGTACTTC. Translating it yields CASSEKGGDSSYEQYF.

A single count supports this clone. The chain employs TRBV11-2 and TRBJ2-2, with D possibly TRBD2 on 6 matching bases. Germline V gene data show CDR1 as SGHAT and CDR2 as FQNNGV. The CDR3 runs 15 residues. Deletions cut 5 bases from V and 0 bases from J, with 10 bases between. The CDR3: CASSQGLTNTGELFF. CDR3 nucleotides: TGTGCCAGCAGCCAGGGACTGACGAACACCGGGGAGCTGTTTTTT.

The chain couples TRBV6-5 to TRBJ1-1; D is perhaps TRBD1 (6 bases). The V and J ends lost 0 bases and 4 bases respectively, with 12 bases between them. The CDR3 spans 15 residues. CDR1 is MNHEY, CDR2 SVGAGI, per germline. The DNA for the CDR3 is TGTGCCAGCAGTTACTCGGGACAACAAGGCACTGAAGCTTTCTTT. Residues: CASSYSGQQGTEAFF.

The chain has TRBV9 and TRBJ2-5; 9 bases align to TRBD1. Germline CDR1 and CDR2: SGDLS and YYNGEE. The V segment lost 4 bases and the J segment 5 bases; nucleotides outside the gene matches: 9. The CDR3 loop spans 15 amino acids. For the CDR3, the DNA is TGTGCCAGCAGCCCCCGCCCGACAGGGGGGGAGACCCAGTACTTC. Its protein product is CASSPRPTGGETQYF.

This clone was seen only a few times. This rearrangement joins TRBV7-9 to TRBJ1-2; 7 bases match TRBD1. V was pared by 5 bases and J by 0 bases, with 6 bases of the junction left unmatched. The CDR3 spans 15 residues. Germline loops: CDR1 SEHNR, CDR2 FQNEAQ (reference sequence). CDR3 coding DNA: TGTGCCAGCAGCCCGCCTGACAGGGCTAACTATGGCTACACCTTC. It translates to CASSPPDRANYGYTF.

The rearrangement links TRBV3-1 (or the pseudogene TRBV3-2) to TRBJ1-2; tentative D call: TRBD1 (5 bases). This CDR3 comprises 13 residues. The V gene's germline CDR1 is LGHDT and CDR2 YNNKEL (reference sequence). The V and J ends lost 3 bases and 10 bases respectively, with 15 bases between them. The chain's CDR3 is CASSQQGRVAYTF. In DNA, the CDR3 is TGTGCCAGCAGCCAGCAGGGTAGAGTCGCCTACACCTTC.

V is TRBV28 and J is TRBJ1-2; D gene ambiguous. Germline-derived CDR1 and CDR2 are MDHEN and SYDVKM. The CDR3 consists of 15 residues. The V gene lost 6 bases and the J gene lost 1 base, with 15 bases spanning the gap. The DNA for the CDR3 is TGTGCCAGCAGGACTCCTGTCGGGTATAACTATGGCTACACCTTC. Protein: CASRTPVGYNYGYTF.

Written as DNA, the CDR3 is TGTGCCACCAGTAACGGTTATAGCAATCAGCCCCAGCATTTT. Residues: CATSNGYSNQPQHF. The chain joins TRBV15 to TRBJ1-5; unclear D gene. The germline gives CDR1 LNHNV, CDR2 YYDKDF (reference sequence). The CDR3 extends over 14 amino acids. Deletions cut 6 bases from V and 0 bases from J, with 9 bases between.

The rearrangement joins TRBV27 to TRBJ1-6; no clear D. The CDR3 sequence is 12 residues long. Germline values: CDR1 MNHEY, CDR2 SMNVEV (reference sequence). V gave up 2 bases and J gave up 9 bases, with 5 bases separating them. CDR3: CASSLRGSPLHF. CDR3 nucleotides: TGTGCCAGCAGTTTAAGAGGTTCACCCCTCCACTTT.

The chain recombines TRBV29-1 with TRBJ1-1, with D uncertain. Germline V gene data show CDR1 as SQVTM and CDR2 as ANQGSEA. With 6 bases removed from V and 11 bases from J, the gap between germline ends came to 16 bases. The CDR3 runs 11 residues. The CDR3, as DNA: TGCAGCGTCGGAACAAGGCTCGGGGCTTTCTTT. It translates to CSVGTRLGAFF.

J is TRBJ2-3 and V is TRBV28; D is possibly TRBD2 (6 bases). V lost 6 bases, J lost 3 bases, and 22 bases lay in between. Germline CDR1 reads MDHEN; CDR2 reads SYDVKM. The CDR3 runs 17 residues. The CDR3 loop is CASSVAPSHGGTDTQYF. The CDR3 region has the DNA TGTGCCAGCAGCGTTGCACCGTCCCACGGGGGAACAGATACGCAGTATTTT.

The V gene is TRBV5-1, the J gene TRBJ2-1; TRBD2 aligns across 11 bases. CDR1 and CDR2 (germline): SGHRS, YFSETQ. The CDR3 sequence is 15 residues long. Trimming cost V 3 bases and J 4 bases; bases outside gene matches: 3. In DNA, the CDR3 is TGCGCCAGCAGCTCGGGGACTAGCGGTTACAATGAGCAGTTCTTC. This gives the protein CASSSGTSGYNEQFF.

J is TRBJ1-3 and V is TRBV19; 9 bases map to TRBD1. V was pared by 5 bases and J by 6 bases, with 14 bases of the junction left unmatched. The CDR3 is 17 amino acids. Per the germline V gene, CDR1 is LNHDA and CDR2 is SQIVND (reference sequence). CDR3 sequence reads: CASSASLGQGEANTIYF. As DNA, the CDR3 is TGTGCCAGTAGTGCGTCCTTGGGACAGGGTGAAGCAAACACCATATATTTT. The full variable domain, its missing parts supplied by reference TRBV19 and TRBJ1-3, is DGGITQSPKYLFRKEGQNVTLSCEQNLNHDAMYWYRQDPGQGLRLIYYSQIVNDFQKGDIAEGYSVSREKKESFPLTVTSAQKNPTAFYLCASSASLGQGEANTIYFGEGSWLTVV.

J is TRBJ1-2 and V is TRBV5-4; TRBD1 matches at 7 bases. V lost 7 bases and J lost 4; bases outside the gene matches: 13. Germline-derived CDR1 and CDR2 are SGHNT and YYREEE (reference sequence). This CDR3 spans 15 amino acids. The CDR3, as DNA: TGTGCCAGCGGCCCCGAAGGGGGCGTAGGCTATGGCTACACCTTC. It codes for CASGPEGGVGYGYTF.

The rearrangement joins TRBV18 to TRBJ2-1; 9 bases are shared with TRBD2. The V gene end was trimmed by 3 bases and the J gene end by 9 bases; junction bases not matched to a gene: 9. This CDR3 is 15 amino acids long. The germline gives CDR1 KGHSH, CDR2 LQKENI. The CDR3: CASSPSRGGASEQFF. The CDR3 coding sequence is TGTGCCAGCTCACCGTCTCGCGGGGGGGCCAGTGAGCAGTTCTTC.